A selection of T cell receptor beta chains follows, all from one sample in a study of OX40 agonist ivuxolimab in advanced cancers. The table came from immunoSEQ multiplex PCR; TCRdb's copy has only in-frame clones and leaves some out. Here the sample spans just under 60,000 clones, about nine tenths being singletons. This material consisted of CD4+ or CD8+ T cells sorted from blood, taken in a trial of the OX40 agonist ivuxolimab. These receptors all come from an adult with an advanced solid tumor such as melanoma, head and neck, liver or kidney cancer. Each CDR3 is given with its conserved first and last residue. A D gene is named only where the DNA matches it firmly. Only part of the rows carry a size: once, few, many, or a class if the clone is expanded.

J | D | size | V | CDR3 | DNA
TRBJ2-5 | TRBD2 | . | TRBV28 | CASSPRGLAGVRETQYF | TGTGCCAGCAGTCCCAGGGGACTAGCGGGAGTACGAGAGACCCAGTACTTC
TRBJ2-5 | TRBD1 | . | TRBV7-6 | CASSPGQGTETQYF | TGTGCCAGCAGCCCAGGACAGGGGACGGAGACCCAGTACTTC
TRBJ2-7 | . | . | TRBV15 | CATSRDLGSNDEQYF | TGTGCCACCAGCAGAGATCTCGGGAGCAACGACGAGCAGTACTTC
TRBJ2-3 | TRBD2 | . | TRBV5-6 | CASSLGTSGNTDTQYF | TGTGCCAGCAGCTTGGGGACTAGCGGGAACACAGATACGCAGTATTTT
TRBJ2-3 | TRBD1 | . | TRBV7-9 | CAAQDPGQGPDTQYF | TGTGCCGCCCAGGACCCGGGACAGGGACCAGATACGCAGTATTTT
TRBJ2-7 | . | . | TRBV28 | CASRSGLEQYF | TGTGCCAGCAGGTCAGGGCTCGAGCAGTACTTC
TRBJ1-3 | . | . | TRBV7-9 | CASSYSPVGGDSGNTIYF | TGTGCCAGCAGCTACTCTCCCGTCGGAGGCGACTCTGGAAACACCATATATTTT
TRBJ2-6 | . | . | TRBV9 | CASSVGGSGANVLTF | TGTGCCAGCAGCGTAGGGGGCTCTGGGGCCAACGTCCTGACTTTC
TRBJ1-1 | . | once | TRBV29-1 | CSAEDMTTEAFF | TGCAGCGCTGAGGACATGACCACTGAAGCTTTCTTT
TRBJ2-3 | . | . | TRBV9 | CASSPLYGTDTQYF | TGTGCCAGCAGTCCTTTGTATGGGACAGATACGCAGTATTTT
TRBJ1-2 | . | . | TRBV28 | CASTLGEGTFDANYGYTF | TGTGCCAGCACCCTAGGGGAGGGTACGTTCGATGCTAACTATGGCTACACCTTC
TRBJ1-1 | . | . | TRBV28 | CASSSVEGLSEAFF | TGTGCCAGCAGTTCCGTGGAAGGCTTGAGTGAAGCTTTCTTT
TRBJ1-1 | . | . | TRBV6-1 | CASSLGFSWDTEAFF | TGTGCCAGCAGCCTGGGGTTTTCTTGGGACACTGAAGCTTTCTTT
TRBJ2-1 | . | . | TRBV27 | CASSRDLAQEQFF | TGTGCCAGCAGCAGGGACTTAGCCCAAGAGCAGTTCTTC
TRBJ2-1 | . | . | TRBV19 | CASSIDSINEQFF | TGTGCCAGTAGTATAGACTCTATCAATGAGCAGTTCTTC
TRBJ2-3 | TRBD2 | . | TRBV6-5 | CASSYQGTSVGDTQYF | TGTGCCAGCAGTTACCAGGGGACTAGCGTGGGAGATACGCAGTATTTT
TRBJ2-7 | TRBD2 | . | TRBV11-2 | CASGTSGIHEQYF | TGTGCCAGCGGGACTAGCGGGATCCACGAGCAGTACTTC
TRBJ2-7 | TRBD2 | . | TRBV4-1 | CASSQLASAGGSYEQYF | TGCGCCAGCAGCCAATTAGCCTCAGCGGGAGGGTCCTACGAGCAGTACTTC
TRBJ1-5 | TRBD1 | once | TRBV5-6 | CASSYGTGVVQPQHF | TGTGCCAGCAGCTACGGGACAGGGGTAGTTCAGCCCCAGCATTTT
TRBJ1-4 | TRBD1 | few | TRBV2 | CASSPGGAGEKLFF | TGTGCCAGCAGTCCAGGGGGCGCTGGGGAAAAACTGTTTTTT
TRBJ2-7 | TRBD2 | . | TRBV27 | CASSPSGRFYEQYF | TGTGCCAGCAGCCCTAGCGGGAGGTTCTACGAGCAGTACTTC
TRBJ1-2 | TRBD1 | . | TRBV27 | CASSPRTGGYGYTF | TGTGCCAGCAGTCCGAGGACAGGGGGCTATGGCTACACCTTC
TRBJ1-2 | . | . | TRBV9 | CASRARDGHYGYTF | TGTGCCAGCAGAGCTCGGGACGGCCACTATGGCTACACCTTC
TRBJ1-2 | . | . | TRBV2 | CASSEARGVPF | TGTGCCAGCAGTGAAGCGCGGGGAGTACCGTTC
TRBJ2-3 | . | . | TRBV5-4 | CASSLIGGPTDTQYF | TGTGCCAGCAGCTTGATCGGGGGCCCAACAGATACGCAGTATTTT
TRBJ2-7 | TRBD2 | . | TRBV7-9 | CASSMTSGRDSYEQYF | TGTGCCAGCAGCATGACTAGCGGGAGAGACTCCTACGAGCAGTACTTC
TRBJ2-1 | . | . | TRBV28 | CASSLNEQFF | TGTGCCAGCAGCTTGAATGAGCAGTTCTTC
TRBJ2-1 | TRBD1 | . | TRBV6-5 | CASSYSGQGDNEQFF | TGTGCCAGCAGTTACTCCGGACAGGGGGACAATGAGCAGTTCTTC
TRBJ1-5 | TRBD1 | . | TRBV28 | CASSLVGTGGTSNQPQHF | TGTGCCAGCAGTTTGGTCGGGACAGGGGGAACGAGCAATCAGCCCCAGCATTTT
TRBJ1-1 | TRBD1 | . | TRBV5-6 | CASRIGGAFTEAFF | TGTGCCAGCAGAATAGGGGGCGCCTTTACTGAAGCTTTCTTT
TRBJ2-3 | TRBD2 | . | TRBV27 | CASSTGTSIDTQYF | TGTGCCAGCAGTACCGGGACTAGCATAGATACGCAGTATTTT
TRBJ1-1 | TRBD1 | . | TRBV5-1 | CASSLGTGAENTEAFF | TGCGCCAGCAGCTTGGGGACAGGGGCTGAGAACACTGAAGCTTTCTTT
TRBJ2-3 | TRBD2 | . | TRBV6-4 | CASSEGLAGDTQYF | TGTGCCAGCAGTGAGGGACTAGCGGGAGATACGCAGTATTTT
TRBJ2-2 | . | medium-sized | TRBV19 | CASSSGGAGELFF | TGTGCCAGTAGCTCAGGGGGGGCCGGGGAGCTGTTTTTT
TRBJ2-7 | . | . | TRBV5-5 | CASSYGDSYEQYF | TGTGCCAGCAGCTACGGGGATTCCTACGAGCAGTACTTC
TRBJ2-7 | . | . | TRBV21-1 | CASSKETPRLAVTYEQYF | TGTGCCAGCAGCAAAGAGACCCCTAGACTAGCGGTAACCTACGAGCAGTACTTC
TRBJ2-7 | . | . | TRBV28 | CASSLWDRDYEQYF | TGTGCCAGCAGTTTATGGGACAGAGACTACGAGCAGTACTTC
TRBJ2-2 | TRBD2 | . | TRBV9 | CASSVGTSGTGELFF | TGTGCCAGCAGCGTGGGGACTAGCGGCACCGGGGAGCTGTTTTTT
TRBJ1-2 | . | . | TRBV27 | CASGVGVGYTF | TGTGCCAGTGGGGTGGGGGTTGGCTACACCTTC
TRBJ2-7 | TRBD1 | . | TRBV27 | CASGPGTASYEQYF | TGTGCCAGCGGCCCGGGGACAGCTTCCTACGAGCAGTACTTC
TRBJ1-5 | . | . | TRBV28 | CASGQRWGNQPQHF | TGTGCCAGCGGTCAACGGTGGGGCAATCAGCCCCAGCATTTT
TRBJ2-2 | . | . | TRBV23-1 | CASSQSSVYRDPSKDAGELFF | TGCGCCAGCAGTCAATCTTCGGTTTACAGAGACCCTTCGAAGGACGCCGGGGAGCTGTTTTTT
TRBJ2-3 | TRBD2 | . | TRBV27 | CASSLGGSPDTQYF | TGTGCCAGCAGTTTAGGCGGGAGTCCAGATACGCAGTATTTT
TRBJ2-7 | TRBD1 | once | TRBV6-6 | CASSFEQGAREQYF | TGTGCCAGCAGCTTCGAACAGGGGGCCCGCGAGCAGTACTTC
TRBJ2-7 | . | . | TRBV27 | CASSTNLRSSSYEQYF | TGTGCCAGCAGTACCAACTTGCGGTCCTCCTCCTACGAGCAGTACTTC
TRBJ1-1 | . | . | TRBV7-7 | CASSLLEVGTEAFF | TGTGCCAGCAGCTTACTGGAGGTCGGCACTGAAGCTTTCTTT
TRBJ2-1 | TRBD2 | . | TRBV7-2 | CASSLSAGANEQFF | TGTGCCAGCAGCTTAAGCGCGGGAGCCAATGAGCAGTTCTTC
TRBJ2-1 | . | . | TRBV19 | CASSIGRYYSYNEQFF | TGTGCCAGTAGTATCGGGCGATATTACTCCTACAATGAGCAGTTCTTC
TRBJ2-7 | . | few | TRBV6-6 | CASSYQASSYEQYF | TGTGCCAGCAGTTATCAGGCCAGCTCCTACGAGCAGTACTTC
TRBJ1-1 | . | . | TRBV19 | CASSFRGNAEAFF | TGTGCCAGTAGTTTTAGAGGGAACGCTGAAGCTTTCTTT
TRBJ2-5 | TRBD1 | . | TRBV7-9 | CASSTRQGVQETQYF | TGTGCCAGCAGCACTAGACAGGGCGTCCAAGAGACCCAGTACTTC
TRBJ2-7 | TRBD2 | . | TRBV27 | CASRSGGTVYEQYF | TGTGCCAGCAGGAGCGGGGGAACTGTATACGAGCAGTACTTC
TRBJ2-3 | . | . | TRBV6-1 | CASSEWGPEGDTQYF | TGTGCCAGCAGTGAATGGGGACCCGAAGGGGATACGCAGTATTTT